This T cell receptor (beta chain) was recorded in a study of T cells in localized non-small cell lung cancer (dated by TCRdb to 2020 to 2021). Describing the broader study: The study analyzed T cell repertoires of around 250 early-stage NSCLC patients, comparing tumors and uninvolved tumor-adjacent lungs. The cohort consisted of approximately 240 treatment-naive NSCLC patients whose localized lung tumors had been resected. NSCLC patients had a mean age of approximately 66 years, and around 140 were male and over 85 female.

V is reduced by 2 bases and J by 2 bases, leaving a spacing of 9 bases between them. From the germline V gene, CDR1 is SGHVS and CDR2 is FQNEAQ. Reading from cysteine to phenylalanine, the CDR3 counts 14 amino acids. The sequence is cut down to CDR3 DNA, 42 bases in frame from base 1. TCR beta CDR3 regions were sequenced from DNA using the immunoSEQ Assay. Per the source publication's procedure: T cell density was computed as TCR beta template counts normalized to usable DNA estimated by amplifying housekeeping genes. Richness was estimated using the preseqR package, with extrapolation to 400,000 templates for PBMC samples and to 120,000 templates for tissue samples. Clonality was defined by subtracting Pielou's evenness from one. Differential abundance testing on productive amino-acid clonotypes, with a minimum total count of 5 and an alpha of 0.1, was used to identify tissue-enriched TCRs. Repertoire overlap between compartments was quantified with the Jaccard Index and Morisita Overlap Index. GLIPH grouped TCR beta CDR3s together with public tetramer-defined viral CDR3s, and a viral motif had to include at least three viral sequences and also show V-gene enrichment. TCRdb retrieved this table from immuneACCESS and kept in-frame rearrangements only. Not all clones are present; in checked studies, unresolved V genes account for under half, and no reason is known for the remainder. V, J and clone size are those of that table, while D and trimming were read from the DNA. Present in this sample are some 56,000 clones, roughly 89% of which were seen just once. Less than 6% of the sample rests with the top ten.

In the case of this clone: The antigen it recognizes is unknown. Base-call qualities are not available, and no considerably larger clone is one nucleotide away.

At diagnosis, tumor, uninvolved tumor-adjacent lung and peripheral blood were collected and then preserved as a mix of FFPE and fresh-frozen material. For TCR repertoire profiling, blood samples were analyzed in the form of peripheral blood mononuclear cells. Findings and caveats that apply to the study as a whole: Because the study design was exploratory, TCR variables were selected using unadjusted p-values without false-discovery rate correction. Longer overall survival was associated with higher T cell density in blood, whereas shorter survival was associated with higher clonality in adjacent lung. Because multi-region tumor sequencing was not performed, intratumor heterogeneity could not be ruled out. Of the top 100 tumor clones, a median of roughly 57 were detected in paired uninvolved adjacent lung; 28 were also among that lung's top 100. Uninvolved tumor-adjacent lung showed the highest T cell clonality, higher than tumor, which suggests more focused antigenic responses in the uninvolved tumor-adjacent lung.

This TCR was sampled from a woman aged 35 to 75 with stage I lung adenocarcinoma. This sequence uses TRBV7-8 and TRBJ1-1; the D gene remains uncertain. This material consisted of peripheral blood, taken before any cancer treatment. The CDR3 protein sequence reads: CASSLLVGNTEAFF. The nucleotide sequence is given as TGTGCCAGCAGCTTATTGGTGGGAAACACTGAAGCTTTCTTT.